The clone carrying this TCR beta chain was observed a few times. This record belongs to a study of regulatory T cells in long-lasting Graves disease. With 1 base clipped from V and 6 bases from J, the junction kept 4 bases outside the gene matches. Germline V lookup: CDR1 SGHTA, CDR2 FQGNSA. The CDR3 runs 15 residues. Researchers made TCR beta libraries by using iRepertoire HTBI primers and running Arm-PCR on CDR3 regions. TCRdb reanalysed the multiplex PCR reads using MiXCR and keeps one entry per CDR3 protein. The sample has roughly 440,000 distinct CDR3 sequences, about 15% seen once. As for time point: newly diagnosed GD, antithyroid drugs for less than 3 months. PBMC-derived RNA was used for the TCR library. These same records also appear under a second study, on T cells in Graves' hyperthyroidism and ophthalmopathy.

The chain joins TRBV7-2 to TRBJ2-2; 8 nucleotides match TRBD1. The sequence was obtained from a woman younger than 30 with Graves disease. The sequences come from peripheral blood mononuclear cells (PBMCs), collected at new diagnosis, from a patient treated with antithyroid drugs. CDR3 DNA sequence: TGTGCCAGCAGCTTAGGACAGGGGATCCCCGGGGAGCTGTTTTTT. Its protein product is CASSLGQGIPGELFF.